This section outlines one TCR beta chain sequence together with its context. This entry belongs to a study of CD8 T cells in Susac syndrome. Germline V gives CDR1 MDHEN, CDR2 SYDVKM. The CDR3 consists of 17 residues. Trimming left V 4 bases short and J 4 bases short, with 20 bases between. RNA in amounts of 0.5 to 1 ug was reverse transcribed with random hexamers. TCRdb recomputed calls from the immunoSEQ multiplex PCR reads with MiXCR, one row per CDR3 protein. The sample records about 240,000 distinct CDR3 sequences, less than 96% being singletons. High-throughput TCR beta sequencing covered peripheral CD8+ and CD4+ T cells.

The chain recombines TRBV28 with TRBJ2-1, with D perhaps TRBD2 (6 bases). The receptor's source is a human donor with Susac syndrome. The specimen was CD4+ T cells from PBMCs. CDR3 DNA sequence: TGTGCCAGCAGTTCCCCCCACGGGGGTCAACTTTACAATGAGCAGTTCTTC. Its protein product is CASSSPHGGQLYNEQFF. The variable domain in full, with the rest retrieved from reference TRBV28 and TRBJ2-1, is DVKVTQSSRYLVKRTGEKVFLECVQDMDHENMFWYRQDPGLGLRLIYFSYDVKMKEKGDIPEGYSVSREKKERFSLILESASTNQTSMYLCASSSPHGGQLYNEQFFGPGTRLTVL.